Detailed here is one TCR beta chain. This clonotype was detected ten times or more. Its antigen is still unknown. No much larger clone is present one base from it, and per-base qualities are unavailable. Libraries were made using multiplex PCR. This sample was sequenced with an Illumina HiSeq 4000. iRepertoire HTBI primers and Arm-PCR amplification of CDR3 regions were used to construct TCR beta libraries. Before sequencing, the PCR products underwent gel purification. The study's own analysis went as follows. A total of roughly 65 TRBV and under 15 TRBJ segments were identified across samples and were used for gene usage analysis of CDR3 amino acid clonotypes. COPE and FqMerger were used to merge filtered high-quality paired reads into contigs. Contigs were aligned with BLAST to IMGT TRBV, TRBD and TRBJ reference genes, and CDR3 was defined per IMGT. Highly expanded clones were defined as clonotypes with a frequency above 0.1%. Shannon entropy served as the measure of repertoire diversity, while the Gini coefficient captured V-J evenness. Clonotypes shared by more than one individual were considered public. Using fastp trimming at Q25 and MiXCR clonotype assembly, TCRdb reanalyzed the public sequencing data and kept in-frame beta chains. CDR3 protein sequences are deduplicated, and each keeps its most common genes and DNA. In this record, the V and J calls reflect TCRdb's handling and not the investigators' own analysis. The sample has about 500,000 distinct CDR3 sequences on record, 16% of them singletons. The ten largest account for over 9% of the sample.

Reading the germline V gene gives CDR1 SNHLY and CDR2 FYNNEI. V loses 7 bases, J loses 10 bases, and the germline ends lie 11 bases apart. The CDR3 goes from the cysteine to the phenylalanine over 12 residues. Solely the CDR3 DNA is kept, with 36 bases framed from the first base. This record comes from a study of regulatory T cells in long-lasting Graves disease (dated by TCRdb to the early 2020s). About the study as a whole: Antithyroid drugs had been taken for less than 3 months by newly diagnosed Graves' disease patients. The study was conducted in China and was registered as a clinical trial. This study used TCR sequencing and RNA sequencing of peripheral blood to compare persistent Graves' disease patients against newly diagnosed Graves' disease patients. A total of approximately 35 samples underwent TCR sequencing: around 13 from persistent and some 20 from newly diagnosed Graves' disease patients. The study at large found these results: Preferential use of TRBV28, TRBJ1-2 and TRBJ2-5 was observed in persistent disease, whereas TRBV20-1 and TRBJ2-1 were favored in newly diagnosed disease. Only peripheral blood was studied, because thyroid tissue, the primary lesion, was inaccessible. The small sample size was acknowledged by the authors as a limitation that may reduce accuracy. A larger number of public clonotypes was shared among persistent patients (2,741) than among newly diagnosed patients (roughly 970). Sequencing and analysis were limited to the TCR beta chain. Compared with newly diagnosed patients, patients with persistent Graves' disease had lower TCR Shannon entropy and fewer highly expanded clones, which suggests clonal expansion.

Reading the label with the study, this specimen's time point is: newly diagnosed GD, antithyroid drugs for less than 3 months. RNA was extracted from PBMCs in TRIzol for both TCR sequencing and RNA sequencing. The diagnosis of Graves' disease was made according to American Thyroid Association guidelines. Patients for the study were recruited at an endocrinology department in Xi'an, China. Each patient gave roughly 8.4 milliliters of peripheral blood, collected in an EDTA anticoagulant tube. PBMCs were isolated by Ficoll Paque Plus density gradient separation without further T cell sorting. An Agilent 2100 Bioanalyzer and agarose gel were used to check RNA quality, while a NanoDrop 2000 measured RNA concentration. This sample was shared with a second study, whose subject was T cells in Graves' hyperthyroidism and ophthalmopathy. The second study also describes: Stable Graves' hyperthyroidism was defined as the absence of progression to ophthalmopathy over 18 months of follow-up. The hyperthyroidism patients were between 18 and 65 years old and newly diagnosed, with a disease duration of less than 2 months. Patients with uncontrolled infections, other autoimmune diseases, pregnancy or lactation were excluded. Diagnoses were based on clinical symptoms, serum thyroxine and TRAb, thyroid ultrasound and orbital computed tomography. The first round of RT-PCR for the TCR CDR3 was performed with the HTBI primer set and the Qiagen OneStep RT-PCR kit. Most expanded thyroid clonotypes (frequency above 0.001) were also detected in blood, a finding suggesting that blood repertoires may reflect thyroid immune responses. A model built on a 13 V-J signature distinguished ophthalmopathy from stable hyperthyroidism, reaching about 88% sensitivity and around 81% specificity in cross-validation and 80%/75% in testing. In validation, the model predicted progression to ophthalmopathy with around 71% sensitivity and less than 80% specificity, a median of about 6.7 months before onset. TCR V-J signatures able to tell the groups apart were searched for in a discovery cohort of 95 to 100 patients, of whom approximately 40 had Graves' ophthalmopathy and under 65 had stable Graves' hyperthyroidism. Prospective prediction of ophthalmopathy was tested in an independent validation cohort of fewer than 20 hyperthyroidism patients and 17 patients who later progressed to ophthalmopathy. For training and testing, the 100 or so patients in the discovery cohort were randomly divided in a 7:3 ratio. In about 6 Graves' hyperthyroidism patients, the study also compared T-cell repertoires from thyroid tissue with T-cell repertoires from blood. After sampling, hyperthyroidism patients received methimazole starting at 30 mg daily, and ophthalmopathy patients received high-dose intravenous methylprednisolone. Libraries were constructed in a second round of multiplex PCR, after which size selection and purification were carried out. Paired-end sequencing of the libraries was performed with 100 bp reads on an Illumina HiSeq2000. SOAPnuke was used to process the raw data, throwing out any read that contained adapters or uncalled bases, had a mean Phred below 15, or lacked an exact constant-primer or identifier match. High-quality paired reads were merged with COPE v1.2.5, and unique nucleotide sequences were defined as clonotypes. Clonotypes were aligned to IMGT TRBV, TRBD and TRBJ reference segments using MiTCR v1.1. The analysis included only V-J combinations with a frequency above 0.0001, which together covered approximately 99% of the repertoires. The TCS score was defined as F50 (clonal expansion) divided by E x V (chaos), with BLOSUM62-based TCRdist calculated between CDR3 peptides within each V-J. Welch's t-statistics and random forest reduced around 520 V-J features to fewer than 15, which were used in a naive Bayes classifier (R e1071). Sample size was not statistically predetermined, and blinding of investigators to group allocation was not performed. According to the paper, TCR Vbeta CDR3 sequencing was carried out on roughly 130 peripheral blood samples, which came from approximately 41 ophthalmopathy, under 80 hyperthyroidism and roughly 17 progressor patients.

The receptor's source is a man aged 35 to 55 with Graves disease. Donor details come from another sample of the same person, matched by shared clones. The chain employs TRBV2 and TRBJ1-6; the D segment could be TRBD1, given 6 matching bases. The source was peripheral blood mononuclear cells (PBMCs), collected at new diagnosis, from a patient treated with antithyroid drugs. At the DNA level, the sequence is TGTGCCAGCACCCCGGACAGATCACCCCTCCACTTT. It is translated as CASTPDRSPLHF.